Given below is one T cell receptor (beta chain) in context. The sample is drawn from a study of blood T cell repertoires in COVID-19. Overall study: In each case, the material was cDNA or gDNA derived from T cells, B-cell-depleted T cells, or PBMCs.

This table comes from immunoSEQ multiplex PCR, and its TCRdb copy is limited to in-frame clones, with some not included. The table records 450,000 or so clones, about nine tenths of them present only once. Enrolment of Seattle patients took place during active infection, and they were followed longitudinally. The CDR3 has 16 amino acids. Germline V gives CDR1 MNHEY, CDR2 SVGAGI. V lost 2 bases, J lost 4 bases, and 6 bases stayed unmatched. The sequencing sample was made of peripheral blood. The sequence came from a woman between 40 and 55 years old with COVID-19, enrolled during active disease. The chain joins TRBV6-5 to TRBJ2-7; 12 bases agree with TRBD1. This CDR3 is CASSYGGQGARYEQYF. CDR3 in DNA: TGTGCCAGCAGTTACGGGGGACAGGGGGCGCGTTACGAGCAGTACTTC.